This paragraph reports one TCR beta chain. Its cognate antigen is unknown. Reared together, all three twin pairs probably met the same infectious agents and vaccines. CDR1 and CDR2 (germline): SQVTM, ANQGSEA. Deletions cut 5 bases from V and 7 bases from J, with 14 bases between. The CDR3 runs to 13 residues. These data originate in a study of identical twins' blood T cells. Study conclusions and caveats: Mainly, cloneset size products determined shared clonotypes, twins included. Twins reportedly had markedly more similar V usage than unrelated donors, even among out-of-frame TCRbeta clonotypes.

Libraries were made from RNA as TCR cDNA, using a modified protocol. TCRdb reanalysed the 5' RACE reads using MiXCR and keeps one entry per CDR3 protein. This sample has roughly 340,000 distinct CDR3 sequences; about 28% occur once, and the top ten carry 6% to 7%. Sequenced material: PBMCs. The clonotype was recovered from a woman aged 18 to 49 in good health. The genes are TRBV29-1 and TRBJ2-2; the D is unclear. The CDR3 reads CSVFERHLGELFF. Written as DNA, the CDR3 is TGCAGCGTTTTCGAGAGACATCTCGGGGAGCTGTTTTTT.